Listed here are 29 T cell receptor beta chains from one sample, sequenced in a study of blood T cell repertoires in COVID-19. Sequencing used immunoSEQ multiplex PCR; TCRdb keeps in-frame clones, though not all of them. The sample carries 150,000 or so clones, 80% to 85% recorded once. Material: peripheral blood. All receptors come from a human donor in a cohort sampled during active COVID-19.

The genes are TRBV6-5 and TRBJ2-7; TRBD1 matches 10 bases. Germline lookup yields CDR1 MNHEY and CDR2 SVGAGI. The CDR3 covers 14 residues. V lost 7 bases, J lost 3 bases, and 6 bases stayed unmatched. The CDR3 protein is CASTPGDRGYEQYF. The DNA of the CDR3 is TGTGCCAGCACCCCCGGGGACAGGGGCTACGAGCAGTACTTC.

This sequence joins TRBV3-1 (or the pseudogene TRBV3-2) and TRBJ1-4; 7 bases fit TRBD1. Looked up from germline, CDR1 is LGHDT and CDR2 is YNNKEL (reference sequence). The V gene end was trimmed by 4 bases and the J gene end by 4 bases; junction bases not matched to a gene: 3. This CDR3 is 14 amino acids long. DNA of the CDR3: TGTGCCAGCAGCCCGGGACAGTTTAATGAAAAACTGTTTTTT. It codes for CASSPGQFNEKLFF.

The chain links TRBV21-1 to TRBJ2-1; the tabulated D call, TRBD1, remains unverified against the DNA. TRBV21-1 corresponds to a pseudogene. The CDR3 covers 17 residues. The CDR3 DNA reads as TGTGCCAGCAGCAAAGAGTCGGGCAGGGGCCACGGGGATGAGCAGTTCTTC. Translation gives CASSKESGRGHGDEQFF.

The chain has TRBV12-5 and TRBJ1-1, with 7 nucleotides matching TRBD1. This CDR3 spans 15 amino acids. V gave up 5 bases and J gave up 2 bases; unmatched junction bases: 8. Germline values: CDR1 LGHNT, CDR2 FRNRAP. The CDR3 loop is CASGLYRGENTEAFF. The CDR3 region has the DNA TGTGCTAGTGGTCTCTACAGGGGCGAAAACACTGAAGCTTTCTTT.

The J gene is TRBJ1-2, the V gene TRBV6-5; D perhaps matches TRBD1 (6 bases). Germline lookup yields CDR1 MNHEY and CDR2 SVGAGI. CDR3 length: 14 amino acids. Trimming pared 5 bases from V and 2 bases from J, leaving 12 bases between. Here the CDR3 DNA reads TGTGCCAGCAGTCCCGTCGGGACAAACTATGGCTACACCTTC. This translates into CASSPVGTNYGYTF.

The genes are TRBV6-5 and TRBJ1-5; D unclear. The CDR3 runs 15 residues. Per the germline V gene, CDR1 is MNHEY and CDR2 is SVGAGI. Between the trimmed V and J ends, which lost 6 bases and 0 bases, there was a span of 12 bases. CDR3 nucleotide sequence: TGTGCCAGCAGGAGGGCAGCGTATAGCAATCAGCCCCAGCATTTT. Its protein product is CASRRAAYSNQPQHF.

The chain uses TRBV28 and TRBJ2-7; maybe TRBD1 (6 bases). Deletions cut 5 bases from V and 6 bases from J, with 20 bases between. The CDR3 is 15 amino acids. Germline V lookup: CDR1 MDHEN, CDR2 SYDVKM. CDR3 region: CASSLTPDRTFEQYF. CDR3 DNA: TGTGCCAGCAGTCTTACACCCGACAGGACGTTCGAGCAGTACTTC.

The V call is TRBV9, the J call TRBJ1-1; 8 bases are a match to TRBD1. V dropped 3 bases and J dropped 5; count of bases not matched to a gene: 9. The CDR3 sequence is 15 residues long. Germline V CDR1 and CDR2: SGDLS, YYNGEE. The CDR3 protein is CASSETTGVGTEAFF. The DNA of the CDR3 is TGTGCCAGCAGCGAGACGACAGGGGTTGGTACTGAAGCTTTCTTT.

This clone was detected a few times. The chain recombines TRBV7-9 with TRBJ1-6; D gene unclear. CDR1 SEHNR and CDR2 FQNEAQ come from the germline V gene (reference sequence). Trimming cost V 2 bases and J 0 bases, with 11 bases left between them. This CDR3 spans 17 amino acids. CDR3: CASSLREVRSYNSPLHF. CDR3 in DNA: TGTGCCAGCAGCTTACGGGAGGTTCGCTCCTATAATTCACCCCTCCACTTT. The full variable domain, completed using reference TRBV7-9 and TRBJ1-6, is DTGVSQNPRHKITKRGQNVTFRCDPISEHNRLYWYRQTLGQGPEFLTYFQNEAQLEKSRLLSDRFSAERPKGSFSTLEIQRTEQGDSAMYLCASSLREVRSYNSPLHFGNGTRLTVT.

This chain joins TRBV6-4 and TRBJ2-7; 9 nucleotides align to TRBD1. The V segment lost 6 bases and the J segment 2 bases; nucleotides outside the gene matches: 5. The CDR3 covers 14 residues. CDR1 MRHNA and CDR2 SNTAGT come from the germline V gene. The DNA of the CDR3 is TGTGCCAGCAGCCTCGGGACAGGGCCCTACGAGCAGTACTTC. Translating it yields CASSLGTGPYEQYF.

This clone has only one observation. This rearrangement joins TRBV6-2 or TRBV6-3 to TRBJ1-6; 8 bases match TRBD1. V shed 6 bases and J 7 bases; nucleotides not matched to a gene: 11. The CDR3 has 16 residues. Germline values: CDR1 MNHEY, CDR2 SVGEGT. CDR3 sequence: CASSPPPDRGNSPLHF. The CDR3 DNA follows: TGTGCCAGCAGCCCACCCCCCGACAGGGGCAATTCACCCCTCCACTTT.

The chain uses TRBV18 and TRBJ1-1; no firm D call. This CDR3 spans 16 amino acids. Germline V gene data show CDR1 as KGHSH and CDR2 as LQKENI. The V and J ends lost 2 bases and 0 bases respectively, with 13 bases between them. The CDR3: CASSPTASTMNTEAFF. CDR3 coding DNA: TGTGCCAGCTCACCAACAGCTTCTACCATGAACACTGAAGCTTTCTTT.

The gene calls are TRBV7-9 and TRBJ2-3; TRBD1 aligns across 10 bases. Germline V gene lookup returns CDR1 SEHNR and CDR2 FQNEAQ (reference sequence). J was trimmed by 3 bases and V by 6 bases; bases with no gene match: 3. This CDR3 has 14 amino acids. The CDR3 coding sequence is TGTGCCAGCAGTCCGGGACAGGGGACAGATACGCAGTATTTT. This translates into CASSPGQGTDTQYF. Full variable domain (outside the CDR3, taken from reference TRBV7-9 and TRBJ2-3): DTGVSQNPRHKITKRGQNVTFRCDPISEHNRLYWYRQTLGQGPEFLTYFQNEAQLEKSRLLSDRFSAERPKGSFSTLEIQRTEQGDSAMYLCASSPGQGTDTQYFGPGTRLTVL.

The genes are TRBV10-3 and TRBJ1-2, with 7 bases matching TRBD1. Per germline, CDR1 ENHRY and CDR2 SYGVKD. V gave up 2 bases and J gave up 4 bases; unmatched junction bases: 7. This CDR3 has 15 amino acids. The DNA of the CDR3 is TGTGCCATCAGTGAGGCACAGGGACAGTCCTATGGCTACACCTTC. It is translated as CAISEAQGQSYGYTF.

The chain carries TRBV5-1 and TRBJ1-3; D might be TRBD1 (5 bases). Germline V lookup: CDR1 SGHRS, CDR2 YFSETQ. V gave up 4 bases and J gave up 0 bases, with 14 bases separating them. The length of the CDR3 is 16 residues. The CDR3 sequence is CASSRATENSGNTIYF. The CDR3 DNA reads TGCGCCAGCAGCCGAGCGACAGAAAACTCTGGAAACACCATATATTTT. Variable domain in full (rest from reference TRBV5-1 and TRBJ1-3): KAGVTQTPRYLIKTRGQQVTLSCSPISGHRSVSWYQQTPGQGLQFLFEYFSETQRNKGNFPGRFSGRQFSNSRSEMNVSTLELGDSALYLCASSRATENSGNTIYFGEGSWLTVV.

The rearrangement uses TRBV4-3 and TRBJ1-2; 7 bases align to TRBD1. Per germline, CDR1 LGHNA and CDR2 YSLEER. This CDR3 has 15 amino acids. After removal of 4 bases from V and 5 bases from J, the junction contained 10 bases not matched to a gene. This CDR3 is CASSLEGAGPYGYTF. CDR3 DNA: TGCGCCAGCAGCCTGGAGGGGGCCGGTCCTTATGGCTACACCTTC.

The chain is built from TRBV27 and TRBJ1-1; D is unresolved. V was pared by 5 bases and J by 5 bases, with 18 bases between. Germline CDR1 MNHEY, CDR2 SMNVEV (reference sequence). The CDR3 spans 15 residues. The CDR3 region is CASSRRGGRRTEAFF. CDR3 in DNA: TGTGCCAGCAGTCGGCGGGGAGGACGGAGGACTGAAGCTTTCTTT.

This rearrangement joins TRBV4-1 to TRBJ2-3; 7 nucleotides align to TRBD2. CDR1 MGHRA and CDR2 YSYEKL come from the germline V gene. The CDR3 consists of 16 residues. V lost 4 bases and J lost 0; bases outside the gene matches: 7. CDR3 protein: CASSRRAGESTDTQYF. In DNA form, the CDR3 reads TGCGCCAGCAGCCGGCGCGCGGGGGAGAGCACAGATACGCAGTATTTT.

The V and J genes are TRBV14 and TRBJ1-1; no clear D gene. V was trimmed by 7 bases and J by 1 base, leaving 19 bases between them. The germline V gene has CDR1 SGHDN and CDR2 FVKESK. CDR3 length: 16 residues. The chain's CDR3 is CASIGLADRENTEAFF. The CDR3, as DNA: TGTGCCAGCATCGGACTGGCTGATCGTGAGAACACTGAAGCTTTCTTT.

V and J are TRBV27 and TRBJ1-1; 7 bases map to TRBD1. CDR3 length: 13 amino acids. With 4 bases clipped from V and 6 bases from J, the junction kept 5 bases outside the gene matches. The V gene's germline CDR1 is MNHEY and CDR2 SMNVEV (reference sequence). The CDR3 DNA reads TGTGCCAGCAGTTCCCTAGGGACAGCTGAAGCTTTCTTT. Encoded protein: CASSSLGTAEAFF.

The DNA for the CDR3 is TGTGCCACCAGCAGAGATGGAGGAGGAGCGAGCTCTGGAAACACCATATATTTT. Amino acids: CATSRDGGGASSGNTIYF. V usage is TRBV15 and J usage is TRBJ1-3; no firm D call. The germline V gene has CDR1 LNHNV and CDR2 YYDKDF (reference sequence). Between the trimmed V and J ends, which lost 0 bases and 0 bases, there was a span of 15 bases. The CDR3 has 18 amino acids.

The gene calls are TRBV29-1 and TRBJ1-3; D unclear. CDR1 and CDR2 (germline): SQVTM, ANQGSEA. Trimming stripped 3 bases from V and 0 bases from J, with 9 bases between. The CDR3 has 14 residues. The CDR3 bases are TGCAGCGTTGAGGTCCCCAGCTCTGGAAACACCATATATTTT. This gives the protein CSVEVPSSGNTIYF.

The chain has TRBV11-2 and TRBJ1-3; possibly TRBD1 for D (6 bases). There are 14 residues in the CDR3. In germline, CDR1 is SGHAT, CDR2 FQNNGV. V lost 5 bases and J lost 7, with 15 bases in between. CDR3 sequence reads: CASSPGQLANTIYF. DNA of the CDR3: TGTGCCAGCAGCCCTGGACAGTTAGCGAACACCATATATTTT.

The CDR3 protein is CAASGTVYNEQFF. The CDR3 DNA is TGTGCCGCTAGCGGGACCGTTTACAATGAGCAGTTCTTC. The V call is TRBV12-3 or TRBV12-4, the J call TRBJ2-1, with TRBD2 matching 9 bases. The junction had 6 bases not matched to a gene; V was cut back by 11 bases and J by 4 bases. The CDR3 has 13 amino acids.

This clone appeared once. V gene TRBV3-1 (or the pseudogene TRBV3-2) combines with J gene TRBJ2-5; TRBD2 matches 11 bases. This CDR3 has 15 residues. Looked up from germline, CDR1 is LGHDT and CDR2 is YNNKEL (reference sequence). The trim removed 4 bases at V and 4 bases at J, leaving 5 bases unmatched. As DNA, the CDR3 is TGTGCCAGCAGCCCCCCTGGACTAGCGGGAGAGACCCAGTACTTC. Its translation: CASSPPGLAGETQYF.

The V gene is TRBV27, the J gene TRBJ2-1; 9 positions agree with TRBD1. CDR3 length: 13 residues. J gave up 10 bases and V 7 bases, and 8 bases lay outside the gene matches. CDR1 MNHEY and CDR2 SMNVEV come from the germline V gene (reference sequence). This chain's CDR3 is CASTNYRGLEQFF. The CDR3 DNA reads TGTGCCAGCACAAATTACAGGGGGCTGGAGCAGTTCTTC.

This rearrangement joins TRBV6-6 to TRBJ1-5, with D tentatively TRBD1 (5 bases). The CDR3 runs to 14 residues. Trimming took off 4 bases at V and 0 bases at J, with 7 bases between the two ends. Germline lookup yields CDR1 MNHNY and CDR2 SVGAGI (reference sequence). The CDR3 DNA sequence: TGTGCCAGCAGTTTGACAGCTAGCAATCAGCCCCAGCATTTT. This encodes CASSLTASNQPQHF.

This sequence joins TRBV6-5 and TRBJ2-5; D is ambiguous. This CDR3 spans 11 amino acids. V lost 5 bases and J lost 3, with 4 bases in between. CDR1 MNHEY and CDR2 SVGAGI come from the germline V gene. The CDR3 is CASSPEETQYF. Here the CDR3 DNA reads TGTGCCAGCAGTCCCGAAGAGACCCAGTACTTC.

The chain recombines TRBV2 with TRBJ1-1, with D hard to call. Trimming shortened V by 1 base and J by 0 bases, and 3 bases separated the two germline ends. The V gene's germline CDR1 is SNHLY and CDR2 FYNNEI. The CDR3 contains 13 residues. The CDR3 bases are TGTGCCAGCAGTGAAGAGCTGAACACTGAAGCTTTCTTT. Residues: CASSEELNTEAFF.